The 10 T cell receptor beta chains presented below share a single source sample, sequenced in a study of blood T cell repertoires in COVID-19. Here immunoSEQ multiplex PCR was the method, and the copy in TCRdb shows in-frame clones only, minus some. Among fewer than 250,000 clones, roughly 80% were seen once, and the ten largest hold around 12%. The sample comprised peripheral blood. These receptors were obtained from a woman in her fifties or sixties with acute or convalescent COVID-19.

CDR3: CSASGARDRRAWRSYEQYF. As DNA, the CDR3 is TGCAGTGCTAGTGGGGCAAGGGACAGGAGGGCCTGGCGAAGCTACGAGCAGTACTTC. The genes are TRBV20-1 and TRBJ2-7; 8 nucleotides align to TRBD1. V lost 3 bases, J lost 3 bases, and 22 bases stayed unmatched. CDR1 is DFQATT and CDR2 is SNEGSKA in the germline V gene (reference sequence). This CDR3 is 19 amino acids long.

This clone was seen a few times. This rearrangement joins TRBV4-3 to TRBJ2-7; TRBD2 matches at 7 bases. V dropped 0 bases and J dropped 3; count of bases not matched to a gene: 14. Germline CDR1 reads LGHNA; CDR2 reads YSLEER. This CDR3 contains 18 residues. The CDR3 protein is CASSQDLTREGISYEQYF. CDR3 DNA: TGCGCCAGCAGCCAAGATCTGACGAGGGAGGGAATCAGCTACGAGCAGTACTTC.

The chain joins TRBV10-1 to TRBJ1-5; 8 bases map to TRBD1. Losses at the gene ends were 9 bases for V and 5 bases for J; bases not matched to a gene: 3. CDR3 length equals 12 residues. CDR1 is WNHNN, CDR2 SYGVQD, per germline (reference sequence). The CDR3 reads CARPGGYQPQHF. The CDR3 bases are TGCGCCAGGCCAGGGGGCTATCAGCCCCAGCATTTT.

This chain's CDR3 is CASSLSGTDLYNEQFF. The CDR3 nucleotides read TGCGCCAGCAGCTTATCCGGGACAGACCTATACAATGAGCAGTTCTTC. The chain carries TRBV5-1 and TRBJ2-1, with 7 bases fitting TRBD1. Trimming at V came to 2 bases and at J to 4 bases, leaving 9 bases not matched to a gene. Looked up from germline, CDR1 is SGHRS and CDR2 is YFSETQ. This CDR3 spans 16 amino acids.

The rearrangement uses TRBV7-6 and TRBJ1-1, with D possibly being TRBD1 (5 bases). V was cut by 5 bases and J by 6 bases, with 19 bases left in between. Germline-derived CDR1 and CDR2 are SGHVS and FNYEAQ. The CDR3 consists of 15 residues. CDR3 DNA sequence: TGTGCCAGCAGCCCCCGCGCAGGGTGGGATTCTGAAGCTTTCTTT. Translated, it gives CASSPRAGWDSEAFF.

The rearrangement links TRBV5-6 to TRBJ1-4; possible D gene TRBD1, 5 bases. This CDR3 contains 14 residues. Germline V gene data show CDR1 as SGHDT and CDR2 as YYEEEE. V shed 2 bases and J shed 3 bases, with 8 bases lying between them. This CDR3 reads CASSFRDSNEKLFF. In nucleotides, the CDR3 is TGTGCCAGCAGCTTCCGGGACTCTAATGAAAAACTGTTTTTT.

This chain uses TRBV7-8 with TRBJ2-1; 11 positions agree with TRBD2. The ends lost 2 bases at V and 3 bases at J; junction bases unmatched: 3. CDR1 SGHVS and CDR2 FQNEAQ come from the germline V gene. The CDR3 spans 16 residues. The CDR3 is CASSLLTSGVYNEQFF. Written as DNA, the CDR3 is TGTGCCAGCAGCTTACTGACTAGCGGGGTCTACAATGAGCAGTTCTTC.

This rearrangement joins TRBV4-3 to TRBJ1-5; tentative D call: TRBD1 (5 bases). Germline V CDR1 and CDR2: LGHNA, YSLEER. The CDR3 consists of 21 residues. V was trimmed by 6 bases and J by 0 bases, leaving 30 bases between them. CDR3 protein: CASRSPRFQGLWGYSNQPQHF. CDR3 DNA: TGCGCCAGCAGATCCCCTAGGTTCCAGGGACTCTGGGGATATAGCAATCAGCCCCAGCATTTT.

The V gene is TRBV6-6, the J gene TRBJ2-7, with D perhaps matching TRBD1 (5 bases). CDR1 MNHNY and CDR2 SVGAGI come from the germline V gene (reference sequence). CDR3 length: 14 residues. Trimming took 5 bases from V and 2 from J, leaving 13 bases between them. The DNA of the CDR3 is TGTGCCAGCAGTATCCGGACACAGCCCTACGAGCAGTACTTC. This sequence encodes CASSIRTQPYEQYF.

The V and J genes are TRBV2 and TRBJ1-4, with D possibly TRBD1 on 6 matching bases. This CDR3 comprises 15 residues. V lost 6 bases, J lost 5 bases, and 16 bases lay in between. The germline CDR1 and CDR2 sequences are SNHLY and FYNNEI. The CDR3 spells CASRGIRGANEKLFF. CDR3 sequence (DNA): TGTGCCAGCAGAGGGATCAGGGGAGCCAATGAAAAACTGTTTTTT.